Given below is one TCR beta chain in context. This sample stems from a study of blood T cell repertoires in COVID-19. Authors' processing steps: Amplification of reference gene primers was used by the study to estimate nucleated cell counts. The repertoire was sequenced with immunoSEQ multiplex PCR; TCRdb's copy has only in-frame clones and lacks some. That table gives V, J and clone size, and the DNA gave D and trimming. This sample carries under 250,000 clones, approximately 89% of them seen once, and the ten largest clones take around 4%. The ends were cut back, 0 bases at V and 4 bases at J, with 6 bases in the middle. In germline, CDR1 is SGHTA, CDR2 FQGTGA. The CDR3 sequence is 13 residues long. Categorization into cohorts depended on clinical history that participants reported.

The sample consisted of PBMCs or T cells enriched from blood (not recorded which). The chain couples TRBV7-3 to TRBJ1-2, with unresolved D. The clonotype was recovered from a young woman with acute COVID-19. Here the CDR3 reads CASSLTGSYGYTF. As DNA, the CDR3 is TGTGCCAGCAGCTTAACAGGGAGCTATGGCTACACCTTC.